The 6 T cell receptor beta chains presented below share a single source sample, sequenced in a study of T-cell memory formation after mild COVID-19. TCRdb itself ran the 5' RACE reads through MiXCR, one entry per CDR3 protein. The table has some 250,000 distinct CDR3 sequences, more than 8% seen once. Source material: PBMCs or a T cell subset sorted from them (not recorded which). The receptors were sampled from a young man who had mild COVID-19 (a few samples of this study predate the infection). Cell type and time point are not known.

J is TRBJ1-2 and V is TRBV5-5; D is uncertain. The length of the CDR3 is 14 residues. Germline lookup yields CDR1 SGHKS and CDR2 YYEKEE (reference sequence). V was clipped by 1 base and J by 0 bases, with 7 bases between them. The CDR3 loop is CASSLLLTNYGYTF. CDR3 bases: TGTGCCAGCAGCTTGTTACTCACTAACTATGGCTACACCTTC. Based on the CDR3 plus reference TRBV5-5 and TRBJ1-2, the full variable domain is DAGVTQSPTHLIKTRGQQVTLRCSPISGHKSVSWYQQVLGQGPQFIFQYYEKEERGRGNFPDRFSARQFPNYSSELNVNALLLGDSALYLCASSLLLTNYGYTFGSGTRLTVV.

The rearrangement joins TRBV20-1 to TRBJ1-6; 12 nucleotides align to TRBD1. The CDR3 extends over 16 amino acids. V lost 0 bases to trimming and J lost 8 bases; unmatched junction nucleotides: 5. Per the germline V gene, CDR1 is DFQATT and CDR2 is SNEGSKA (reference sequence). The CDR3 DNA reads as TGCAGTGCTAGAGATCCGGGACAGGGGGCCTATTCACCCCTCCACTTT. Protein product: CSARDPGQGAYSPLHF.

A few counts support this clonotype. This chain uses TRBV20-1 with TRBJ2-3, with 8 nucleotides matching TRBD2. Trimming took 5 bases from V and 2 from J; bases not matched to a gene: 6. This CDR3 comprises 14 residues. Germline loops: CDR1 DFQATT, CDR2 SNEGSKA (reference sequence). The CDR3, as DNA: TGCAGTGCTCTTAGCGGGGAAATCACAGATACGCAGTATTTT. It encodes CSALSGEITDTQYF.

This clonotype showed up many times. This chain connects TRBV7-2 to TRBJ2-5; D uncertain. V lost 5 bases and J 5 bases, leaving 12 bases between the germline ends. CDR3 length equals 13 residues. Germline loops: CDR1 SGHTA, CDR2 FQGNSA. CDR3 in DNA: TGTGCCAGCAGCCCTGTCGGGCCGGAGACCCAGTACTTC. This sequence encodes CASSPVGPETQYF.

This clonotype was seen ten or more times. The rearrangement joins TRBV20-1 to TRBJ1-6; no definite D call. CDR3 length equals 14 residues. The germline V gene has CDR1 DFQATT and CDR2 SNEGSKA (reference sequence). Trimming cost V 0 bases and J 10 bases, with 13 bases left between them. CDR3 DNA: TGCAGTGCTAGAGATCCGGCAGGATCCTCACCCCTCCACTTT. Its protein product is CSARDPAGSSPLHF.

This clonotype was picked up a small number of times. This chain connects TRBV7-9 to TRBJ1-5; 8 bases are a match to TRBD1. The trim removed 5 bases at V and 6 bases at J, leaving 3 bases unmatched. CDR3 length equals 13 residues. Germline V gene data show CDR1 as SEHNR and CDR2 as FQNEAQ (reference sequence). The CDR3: CASSPGGVQPQHF. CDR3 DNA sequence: TGTGCCAGCAGCCCAGGGGGCGTTCAGCCCCAGCATTTT.